The entry below describes one TCR beta chain. In the source study's methods: Amplifying reference gene primers gave estimates of nucleated cell counts. Produced via immunoSEQ multiplex PCR; TCRdb's table is partial and in-frame only. That table furnishes V, J and clone size, whereas the DNA furnished D and trimming. The sample holds around 60,000 clones, less than 90% seen once. The data stem from a study of blood T cell repertoires in COVID-19. About the research overall: Acute-phase and convalescent COVID-19 samples originated in the United States, Italy and Spain.

While infection was still active, Seattle patients were enrolled and then followed longitudinally. Between the trimmed V and J ends, which lost 4 bases and 3 bases, there was a span of 10 bases. There are 13 residues in the CDR3. Germline-derived CDR1 and CDR2 are SGHKS and YYEKEE (reference sequence). This sequence joins TRBV5-5 and TRBJ1-1; unclear D gene. The sample taken for sequencing was peripheral blood. This sequence originates from a man aged 60-69 years with COVID-19, enrolled during active disease. CDR3 nucleotides: TGTGCCAGCAGCAGCCAGAGCGACACTGAAGCTTTCTTT. Residues: CASSSQSDTEAFF.